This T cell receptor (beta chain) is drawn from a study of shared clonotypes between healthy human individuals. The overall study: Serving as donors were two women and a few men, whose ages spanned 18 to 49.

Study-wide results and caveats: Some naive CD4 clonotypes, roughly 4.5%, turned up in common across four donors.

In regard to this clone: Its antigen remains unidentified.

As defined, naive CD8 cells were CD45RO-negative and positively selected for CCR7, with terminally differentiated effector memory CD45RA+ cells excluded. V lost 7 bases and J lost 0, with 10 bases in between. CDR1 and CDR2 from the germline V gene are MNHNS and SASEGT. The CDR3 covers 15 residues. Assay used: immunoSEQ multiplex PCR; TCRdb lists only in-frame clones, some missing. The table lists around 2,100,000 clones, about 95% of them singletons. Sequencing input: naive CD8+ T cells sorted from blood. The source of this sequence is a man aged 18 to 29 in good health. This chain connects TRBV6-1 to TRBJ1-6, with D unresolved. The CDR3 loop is CASTTESSYNSPLHF. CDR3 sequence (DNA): TGTGCCAGCACGACGGAGAGCTCCTATAATTCACCCCTCCACTTT.